Shown below are 18 T cell receptor beta chains from a single sample sequenced in a study of T cells generated in artificial thymic organoids. Their recognized antigens are unknown. Organoids aggregated human HSPCs with DLL1-transduced murine MS5 stromal cells. FACS-sorted CD34+CD3- hematopoietic stem and progenitor cells, with residual T cells removed, seeded the organoids. Reverse primers in the TRAC or TRBC constant regions drove separate semi-nested PCRs for TCRalpha and TCRbeta. From the 5' RACE reads, TCRdb called clonotypes with MiXCR, one entry per CDR3 protein. Of about 5,400 distinct CDR3 sequences detected, less than 30% appear once; the ten largest clones hold roughly 3%. Sequenced input: naive CD8+ T cells grown in artificial thymic organoids from cord blood stem and progenitor cells. Subset noted: CD3+TCRalphabeta+CD8SP T cells; for blood, CD45RO-CCR7+ naive CD8+ T cells. The receptors here all came from a human donor who gave cord blood stem cells for thymic organoid culture, a cardiac surgery patient who gave postnatal thymus, or a blood donor (not recorded which).

This clonotype is medium-sized (0.01 to 0.1%) within its sample. The chain links TRBV20-1 to TRBJ1-2; the D gene is possibly TRBD1 (6 bases). Trimming removed 3 bases at V and 0 bases at J, with 8 bases between. Germline CDR1 DFQATT, CDR2 SNEGSKA (reference sequence). The CDR3 is 13 residues long. The DNA for the CDR3 is TGCAGTGCTAGGGGGGCCCCTAACTATGGCTACACCTTC. Residues: CSARGAPNYGYTF.

The rearrangement links TRBV5-6 to TRBJ2-3; D ambiguous. The germline V gene encodes CDR1 SGHDT and CDR2 YYEEEE. The length of the CDR3 is 14 residues. V lost 2 bases, J lost 6 bases, and 13 bases lay in between. CDR3 in amino acids: CASSFPGYGDTQYF. CDR3 in DNA: TGTGCCAGCAGCTTCCCCGGGTATGGGGATACGCAGTATTTT.

In regard to this clonotype: A much larger clone lies a single base off, so this may be a read error. V gene TRBV4-3 combines with J gene TRBJ2-5; TRBD2 aligns across 14 bases. The CDR3 loop spans 16 amino acids. Germline V gene data show CDR1 as LGHNA and CDR2 as YSLEER. The CDR3 region is CACSPGLAGEQETQYF. The CDR3 DNA is TGCGCCTGCAGCCCGGGACTAGCGGGGGAACAAGAGACCCAGTACTTC.

This clonotype is labeled as medium-sized. V usage is TRBV4-2 and J usage is TRBJ1-2, with D possibly being TRBD1 (6 bases). The germline V gene encodes CDR1 LGHNA and CDR2 YNFKEQ. The CDR3 runs to 13 residues. The V gene lost 5 bases and the J gene lost 8 bases, with 15 bases spanning the gap. The CDR3 DNA reads as TGTGCCAGCAGCTCTTACAGGGTGGTCGGCTACACCTTC. Protein sequence: CASSSYRVVGYTF.

By its share, this clonotype is medium-sized. CDR3 protein: CASSQDREQGDEQYF. The CDR3 nucleotides are TGCGCCAGCAGCCAAGATCGAGAACAGGGGGACGAGCAGTACTTC. This chain connects TRBV4-1 to TRBJ2-7, with 8 bases lining up with TRBD1. Trimming removed 0 bases from V and 5 bases from J; junction bases left unmatched: 6. From germline, CDR1 is MGHRA and CDR2 YSYEKL. The CDR3 sequence is 15 residues long.

This clonotype counts as medium-sized. The V and J genes are TRBV12-3 or TRBV12-4 and TRBJ2-7; 13 nucleotides line up with TRBD2. V lost 0 bases and J lost 5; bases outside the gene matches: 4. The CDR3 has 16 residues. CDR3 DNA sequence: TGTGCCAGCAGTTTAGCGAGACTAGCGGGAGGCCACGAGCAGTACTTC. Translation gives CASSLARLAGGHEQYF.

This clonotype was observed a few times. A much larger clone is a single base away; this may be a read error. V gene TRBV5-1 combines with J gene TRBJ2-2; D might be TRBD2 (5 bases). The CDR3 contains 13 residues. Germline CDR1 and CDR2: SGHRS and YFSETQ. CDR3 nucleotide sequence: TGCGTCAGCAGCTTGAGAGGGATCGGGGAGCTGTTTTTT. Encoded protein: CVSSLRGIGELFF.

The V and J genes are TRBV6-6 and TRBJ2-3, with D unclear. This CDR3 spans 18 amino acids. Germline lookup yields CDR1 MNHNY and CDR2 SVGAGI (reference sequence). Trimming shortened V by 7 bases and J by 0 bases, and 23 bases separated the two germline ends. CDR3 sequence (DNA): TGTGCCAGCACCCCTATAGCTTGTTTTATTCCTAGCACAGATACGCAGTATTTT. As protein: CASTPIACFIPSTDTQYF.

As regards this clonotype: A read error is possible here, since a much larger clone lies one base away. The chain couples TRBV4-2 to TRBJ2-5; 9 nucleotides agree with TRBD2. From germline, CDR1 is LGHNA and CDR2 YNFKEQ. This CDR3 is built from 14 residues. Trimming cost V 6 bases and J 7 bases; bases outside gene matches: 9. The CDR3 bases are TGTGCCAGCAGTCCATGCGGGAGGGAAGGGACCCAGTACTTC. Amino acids: CASSPCGREGTQYF.

This chain connects TRBV4-3 to TRBJ2-7; TRBD1 matches at 11 bases. Germline CDR1 and CDR2: LGHNA and YSLEER. J lost 3 bases, V lost 4 bases, and 5 bases had no gene match. The CDR3 contains 15 residues. For the CDR3, the DNA is TGCGCCAGCAGCCGCCGGGACAGGGGGGGCTACGAGCAGTACTTC. Its protein product is CASSRRDRGGYEQYF.

This clonotype showed up just a few times. Being one base from a much bigger clone, this may be a read error. The chain has TRBV7-4 and TRBJ1-2; 8 nucleotides line up with TRBD1. CDR1 and CDR2 from the germline V gene are SGHVT and SQSDAQ. CDR3 size: 13 residues. J lost 8 bases, V lost 6 bases, and 8 bases had no gene match. In DNA, the CDR3 is TGTGCCAGCAGACGGGACAGGCCTCGGGGCTACACCTTC. This encodes CASRRDRPRGYTF.

V gene TRBV30 combines with J gene TRBJ1-6; no definite D call. V lost 0 bases and J lost 0, with 6 bases in between. Per the germline V gene, CDR1 is GTSNPN and CDR2 is SVGIG (reference sequence). The CDR3 totals 15 residues. The CDR3 region is CAWSVISSYNSPLHF. The DNA of the CDR3 is TGTGCCTGGAGTGTAATCAGCTCCTATAATTCACCCCTCCACTTT. Drawing the rest from reference TRBV30 and TRBJ1-6, the complete variable domain is SQTIHQWPATLVQPVGSPLSLECTVEGTSNPNLYWYRQAAGRGLQLLFYSVGIGQISSEVPQNLSASRPQDRQFILSSKKLLLSDSGFYLCAWSVISSYNSPLHFGNGTRLTVT.

This clonotype appeared many times. CDR3 region: CASSQGQGTGELFF. The CDR3 nucleotides are TGCGCCAGCAGCCAAGGACAGGGCACCGGGGAGCTGTTTTTT. The rearrangement uses TRBV4-3 and TRBJ2-2; 7 nucleotides align to TRBD1. J was trimmed by 4 bases and V by 1 base; bases with no gene match: 0. Germline V gene lookup returns CDR1 LGHNA and CDR2 YSLEER. The CDR3 spans 14 residues.

This clonotype counts as medium-sized. The chain uses TRBV20-1 and TRBJ1-5, with 9 bases fitting TRBD1. The V segment lost 4 bases and the J segment 6 bases; nucleotides outside the gene matches: 4. This CDR3 has 13 residues. Germline CDR1 DFQATT, CDR2 SNEGSKA (reference sequence). This CDR3 is CSAIDRGCQPQHF. The CDR3 DNA follows: TGCAGTGCTATTGACAGGGGGTGTCAGCCCCAGCATTTT.

This clonotype ranks as medium-sized. The chain employs TRBV9 and TRBJ1-6; D possibly corresponds to TRBD1 (5 bases). CDR1 SGDLS and CDR2 YYNGEE come from the germline V gene. Trimming stripped 1 base from V and 0 bases from J, with 8 bases between. This CDR3 is built from 16 residues. The CDR3 nucleotides are TGTGCCAGCAGCGTAACAGGAGGCTCCTATAATTCACCCCTCCACTTT. Its translation is CASSVTGGSYNSPLHF. The entire variable domain, with the rest obtained from reference TRBV9 and TRBJ1-6, is as follows: DSGVTQTPKHLITATGQRVTLRCSPRSGDLSVYWYQQSLDQGLQFLIQYYNGEERAKGNILERFSAQQFPDLHSELNLSSLELGDSALYFCASSVTGGSYNSPLHFGNGTRLTVT.

Concerning this clonotype itself: A much more abundant neighbour one base away suggests this may be a read error. The rearrangement joins TRBV4-3 to TRBJ2-7; TRBD2 matches at 7 bases. Germline CDR1 is LGHNA and CDR2 is YSLEER. J gave up 4 bases and V 0 bases, and 6 bases lay outside the gene matches. The CDR3 has 15 residues. The CDR3 bases are TGCGCCAGCAGCCAAGATAGCAGGGAGGGTTACGAGCAGTACTTC. Its protein product is CASSQDSREGYEQYF.

This clonotype is medium-sized by share. The V gene is TRBV12-3 or TRBV12-4, the J gene TRBJ2-2; 8 nucleotides line up with TRBD1. The CDR3 loop spans 17 amino acids. V trimming: 0 bases; J trimming: 3 bases; junction bases outside the gene matches: 6. CDR3 loop: CASSLAKTGADTGELFF. CDR3 sequence (DNA): TGTGCCAGCAGTTTAGCTAAGACAGGGGCGGACACCGGGGAGCTGTTTTTT.

V gene TRBV7-9 combines with J gene TRBJ1-3; no clear D gene. Germline-derived CDR1 and CDR2 are SEHNR and FQNEAQ (reference sequence). Trimming cost V 2 bases and J 1 base, with 15 bases left between them. The CDR3 is made up of 17 amino acids. CDR3: CASSLRHQPPSGNTIYF. The CDR3 bases are TGTGCCAGCAGCTTAAGACATCAACCTCCATCTGGAAACACCATATATTTT.